The source of this T cell receptor (beta chain) is a study of CD8+ T cells in alopecia areata. Study context: Oral tofacitinib (5 to 10 mg twice daily) was administered to treated patients. The duration of tofacitinib was 6 to 18 months, with 6 months off drug afterward. Overall study results and limits: Compared with normal scalp, lesional scalp had higher clonality and more expanded CD8+ clones. Mice gave a clearer picture of TCR sharing than patients did, possibly for HLA-related reasons.

RNA extraction was followed by reverse transcription into cDNA, which acted as the sequencing template. Produced via immunoSEQ multiplex PCR; TCRdb's table is partial and in-frame only. The data hold some 240,000 clones, with around three fifths observed a single time. In germline, CDR1 is SEHNR, CDR2 FQNEAQ (reference sequence). The CDR3 sequence is 16 residues long. V shed 3 bases and J 5 bases; nucleotides not matched to a gene: 8. This clone was found a few times. Its antigen is not identified. This sequence joins TRBV7-9 and TRBJ2-1; 9 nucleotides agree with TRBD1. This clonotype was sampled from a human donor with alopecia areata. The source material was CD4+ T cells sorted from blood, sampled at week 0. The CDR3 is CASSFPGQGTHNEQFF. DNA of the CDR3: TGTGCCAGCAGCTTTCCCGGACAGGGGACCCACAATGAGCAGTTCTTC.